The 25 T cell receptor beta chains reported below all come from one sample, sequenced in a study of cytomegalovirus exposure and HLA in healthy donors. Use of 60 Vbeta and 13 Jbeta primers characterized the PCR. Clones were read by immunoSEQ multiplex PCR, and TCRdb kept only the in-frame ones, dropping some. The sample shows approximately 150,000 clones, and around 2.4% sits with its ten largest clones. Sample: PBMCs. Every receptor here comes from a woman aged 18-30 years in good health and CMV-seronegative.

The chain employs TRBV29-1 and TRBJ1-1, with D maybe TRBD1 (6 bases). With 4 bases removed from V and 1 base from J, the gap between germline ends came to 10 bases. CDR1 and CDR2 (germline): SQVTM, ANQGSEA. This CDR3 region has 13 residues. The CDR3 coding sequence is TGCAGCGTTGTAAGGACAGCGAACACTGAAGCTTTCTTT. Translating gives CSVVRTANTEAFF.

The chain recombines TRBV5-1 with TRBJ1-2; D may be TRBD1 (5 bases). V dropped 2 bases and J dropped 2 bases, with 7 bases sitting between them. CDR3 length: 13 residues. Germline loops: CDR1 SGHRS, CDR2 YFSETQ. This CDR3 is CASSLNRNYGYTF. The CDR3 DNA reads as TGCGCCAGCAGCTTAAACAGGAACTATGGCTACACCTTC.

V gene TRBV19 combines with J gene TRBJ2-3; TRBD2 matches 10 bases. CDR1 and CDR2 from the germline V gene are LNHDA and SQIVND (reference sequence). This CDR3 has 17 residues. Losses at the gene ends were 5 bases for V and 3 bases for J; bases not matched to a gene: 11. CDR3 amino acids: CASSSRSGRVLTDTQYF. The CDR3 DNA reads TGTGCCAGTAGTTCCCGGAGCGGGAGGGTACTTACAGATACGCAGTATTTT.

The V call is TRBV2, the J call TRBJ2-3, with 10 bases matching TRBD1. The CDR3 has 14 residues. Germline loops: CDR1 SNHLY, CDR2 FYNNEI. V lost 10 bases, J lost 4 bases, and 8 bases stayed unmatched. The CDR3 coding sequence is TGTGCCACCACCTGGGACAGGGGTCCAGATACGCAGTATTTT. Amino acids: CATTWDRGPDTQYF.

The V and J genes are TRBV11-3 and TRBJ1-5, with a possible D match to TRBD1 (5 bases). The CDR3 sequence is 13 residues long. The germline CDR1 and CDR2 sequences are SGHNT and YENEEA. Trimming removed 5 bases from V and 5 bases from J, with 10 bases in between. The CDR3 DNA is TGTGCCAGCAGCCGCACAGGAGATCAGCCCCAGCATTTT. Translating it yields CASSRTGDQPQHF.

V gene TRBV29-1 combines with J gene TRBJ1-1; D not certain. Per the germline V gene, CDR1 is SQVTM and CDR2 is ANQGSEA. This CDR3 has 12 residues. The V and J ends lost 6 bases and 2 bases respectively, with 10 bases between them. In nucleotides, the CDR3 is TGCAGCGTCGCGAACTTTAACACTGAAGCTTTCTTT. It specifies CSVANFNTEAFF.

CDR3 protein: CASSRRMGKDTQYF. The CDR3 bases are TGTGCCAGTAGTAGGAGGATGGGGAAAGATACGCAGTATTTT. This chain links TRBV19 with TRBJ2-3, with D possibly TRBD2 on 5 matching bases. V dropped 4 bases and J dropped 5 bases, with 13 bases sitting between them. This CDR3 has 14 amino acids. Germline loops: CDR1 LNHDA, CDR2 SQIVND (reference sequence).

This chain uses TRBV6-4 with TRBJ1-2; D remains ambiguous. CDR3 length equals 14 residues. Between the trimmed V and J ends, which lost 0 bases and 6 bases, there was a span of 11 bases. Germline lookup yields CDR1 MRHNA and CDR2 SNTAGT. The CDR3 sequence is CASSDSGEGHGYTF. The CDR3 DNA is TGTGCCAGCAGTGACTCGGGAGAGGGTCATGGCTACACCTTC.

The chain carries TRBV10-3 and TRBJ2-7; D may correspond to TRBD1 or TRBD2 (5 bases each). V was cut by 8 bases and J by 7 bases, with 12 bases left in between. The CDR3 runs to 11 residues. Germline assignment: CDR1 ENHRY and CDR2 SYGVKD. CDR3 loop: CAIGDPREQYV. The CDR3 DNA follows: TGTGCCATCGGGGACCCTCGGGAGCAGTACGTC.

The chain links TRBV23-1 to TRBJ2-7; unclear D gene. TRBV23-1 is sorted into the ORF group, with uncertain function. Trimming shortened V by 0 bases and J by 0 bases, and 9 bases separated the two germline ends. The CDR3 length is 15 residues. The CDR3 nucleotides read TGCGCCAGCAGTCAATCCCAGGCAGCCTCCTACGAGCAGTACTTC. Translating gives CASSQSQAASYEQYF.

The V and J genes are TRBV6-1 and TRBJ2-7, with D uncertain. CDR3 size: 14 residues. With 1 base removed from V and 2 bases from J, the gap between germline ends came to 9 bases. Germline lookup yields CDR1 MNHNS and CDR2 SASEGT. CDR3 nucleotide sequence: TGTGCCAGCAGTGAAGTCGACACCCCCTACGAGCAGTACGTC. As protein: CASSEVDTPYEQYV.

The chain has TRBV7-8 and TRBJ2-2; 14 nucleotides line up with TRBD2. Germline values: CDR1 SGHVS, CDR2 FQNEAQ. J lost 5 bases, V lost 7 bases, and 3 bases had no gene match. The CDR3 spans 15 residues. The CDR3 region is CASTGLAGGTGELFF. Written as DNA, the CDR3 is TGTGCCAGCACCGGACTAGCGGGAGGTACCGGGGAGCTGTTTTTT.

The chain uses TRBV5-6 and TRBJ2-7; D may be TRBD2 (6 bases). The V end lost 5 bases, the J end lost 5 bases, and 17 bases lay between the germline ends. In germline, CDR1 is SGHDT, CDR2 YYEEEE. The CDR3 spans 14 residues. CDR3 protein: CASRPEGLVNEQYF. In DNA, the CDR3 is TGTGCCAGCAGGCCGGAGGGCCTCGTGAACGAGCAGTACTTC.

CDR3 sequence (DNA): TGTGCCAGCAGTTTAAAACCGGGGGGGGCCAAAAACATTCAGTACTTC. Residues: CASSLKPGGAKNIQYF. V and J are TRBV27 and TRBJ2-4; TRBD2 matches 8 bases. From germline, CDR1 is MNHEY and CDR2 SMNVEV (reference sequence). The ends lost 2 bases at V and 1 base at J; junction bases unmatched: 4. The CDR3 is 16 amino acids.

The V and J genes are TRBV7-8 and TRBJ2-7, with 7 nucleotides matching TRBD1. After removal of 2 bases from V and 5 bases from J, the junction contained 15 bases not matched to a gene. Germline V gives CDR1 SGHVS, CDR2 FQNEAQ. This CDR3 has 17 residues. Here the CDR3 DNA reads TGTGCCAGCAGCTTATGCCTCTACCAGGGGGTAGAGGACGAGCAGTACGTC. Protein: CASSLCLYQGVEDEQYV.

The chain is built from TRBV9 and TRBJ2-7, with 7 positions matching TRBD1. The CDR3 spans 15 residues. Germline V gene lookup returns CDR1 SGDLS and CDR2 YYNGEE. With V trimmed by 4 bases and J by 4 bases, 11 bases remained unmatched. CDR3 in amino acids: CASSSSSGTDYEQYF. In DNA form, the CDR3 reads TGTGCCAGCAGCTCTAGTTCCGGGACAGATTACGAGCAGTACTTC.

The chain links TRBV27 to TRBJ1-2, with D unclear. Trimming pared 2 bases from V and 0 bases from J, leaving 16 bases between. Germline V lookup: CDR1 MNHEY, CDR2 SMNVEV (reference sequence). The CDR3 covers 17 residues. The CDR3 DNA follows: TGTGCCAGCAGTTTACTCTTTAGCCGCGACTCTAACTATGGCTACACCTTC. This codes for CASSLLFSRDSNYGYTF.

The gene calls are TRBV4-3 and TRBJ2-3; a weak D match, TRBD2 (5 bases). Trimming pared 2 bases from V and 2 bases from J, leaving 11 bases between. Germline values: CDR1 LGHNA, CDR2 YSLEER. The CDR3 consists of 15 residues. CDR3 coding DNA: TGCGCCAGCAGCCAACACCCGGGATCCACAGATACGCAGTATTTT. It translates to CASSQHPGSTDTQYF.

The chain employs TRBV7-2 and TRBJ1-6; D possibly corresponds to TRBD1 (5 bases). Germline-derived CDR1 and CDR2 are SGHTA and FQGNSA. CDR3 size: 14 residues. Trimming removed 5 bases from V and 10 bases from J, with 15 bases in between. The CDR3, as DNA: TGTGCCAGCAGCCGGGACGGTGGAGGGTCACCCCTCCACTTT. This translates into CASSRDGGGSPLHF.

The rearrangement links TRBV6-1 to TRBJ1-5; D unclear. Per the germline V gene, CDR1 is MNHNS and CDR2 is SASEGT. CDR3 length: 15 amino acids. Trimming stripped 2 bases from V and 7 bases from J, with 15 bases between. This CDR3 reads CASSELAGSSQPQHF. The CDR3 DNA reads TGTGCCAGCAGTGAACTAGCAGGCTCATCGCAGCCCCAGCATTTT.

The rearrangement uses TRBV25-1 and TRBJ2-5, with 13 bases identical to TRBD2. This CDR3 is 18 amino acids long. CDR1 is MGHDK, CDR2 SYGVNS, per germline. The V segment lost 1 base and the J segment 3 bases; nucleotides outside the gene matches: 8. The CDR3 reads CASSESNRLAGGEETQYF. CDR3 nucleotides: TGTGCCAGCAGTGAATCCAATCGACTAGCGGGAGGCGAAGAGACCCAGTACTTC.

The V gene is TRBV5-1, the J gene TRBJ1-4, with 7 bases fitting TRBD1. Germline assignment: CDR1 SGHRS and CDR2 YFSETQ. V was pared by 4 bases and J by 10 bases, with 10 bases of the junction left unmatched. The CDR3 loop spans 14 amino acids. DNA for the CDR3: TGCGCCAGCAGCCCGACAGGGTTAGTTGGAAAACTGTTTTTT. Translation gives CASSPTGLVGKLFF. Full variable domain (remainder filled in from reference TRBV5-1 and TRBJ1-4): KAGVTQTPRYLIKTRGQQVTLSCSPISGHRSVSWYQQTPGQGLQFLFEYFSETQRNKGNFPGRFSGRQFSNSRSEMNVSTLELGDSALYLCASSPTGLVGKLFFGSGTQLSVL.

Concerning this clone itself: The sample contains more than one DNA sequence encoding this CDR3. Here the CDR3 DNA reads TGTGCCAGCAGCTCGCTACAGGGGGGCAATGAGCAGTTCTTC. It translates to CASSSLQGGNEQFF. This sequence joins TRBV7-9 and TRBJ2-1, with 8 positions matching TRBD1. Looked up from germline, CDR1 is SEHNR and CDR2 is FQNEAQ (reference sequence). This CDR3 is built from 14 residues. V trimming: 4 bases; J trimming: 6 bases; junction bases outside the gene matches: 5.

With regard to this clone: One junction end disagrees with the germline gene, perhaps due to a read error. The chain joins TRBV2 to TRBJ1-4, with no clear D. The CDR3 runs to 12 residues. Germline V lookup: CDR1 SNHLY, CDR2 FYNNEI. CDR3 region: CASSPTSEKLFF. DNA of the CDR3: TGTGCCAGCAGCCCCACTAGTGAAAAACTGTTTTTT.

The CDR3 spells CAGLGGQTTDTQYF. DNA for the CDR3: TGTGCCGGCCTGGGGGGACAGACCACAGATACGCAGTATTTT. The genes are TRBV2 and TRBJ2-3, with a tentative D call TRBD1 (7 bases). V lost 11 bases to trimming and J lost 2 bases, with 17 bases between them. The germline CDR1 and CDR2 sequences are SNHLY and FYNNEI. The length of the CDR3 is 14 residues.